These 32 T cell receptor beta chains share one sample of origin, sequenced in a study of cytomegalovirus exposure and HLA in healthy donors. PCR involved 60 Vbeta and 13 Jbeta primers. The method was immunoSEQ multiplex PCR; TCRdb's version includes in-frame clones alone and lacks a portion of them. Here the sample spans 150,000 to 200,000 clones, around 80% being singletons. Sequencing input: PBMCs. The receptors were gathered from a woman aged 18-29 years in good health and CMV-seronegative.

V is TRBV29-1 and J is TRBJ2-3; TRBD2 aligns across 7 bases. CDR3 length: 15 amino acids. Germline V gene sequence: CDR1 SQVTM, CDR2 ANQGSEA. V trimming: 4 bases; J trimming: 0 bases; junction bases outside the gene matches: 7. The chain's CDR3 is CSVASREGSTDTQYF. The CDR3 bases are TGCAGCGTTGCGTCGAGGGAGGGGAGCACAGATACGCAGTATTTT.

The chain is built from TRBV5-1 and TRBJ2-3, with D possibly TRBD2 on 6 matching bases. The CDR3 spans 14 residues. Germline CDR1 and CDR2: SGHRS and YFSETQ. V was cut by 0 bases and J by 6 bases, with 11 bases left in between. The CDR3 DNA sequence: TGCGCCAGCAGCTTGGGACGGGAGTCCGATACGCAGTATTTT. Its translation: CASSLGRESDTQYF.

This clone was seen a few times. This chain connects TRBV28 to TRBJ2-5; TRBD1 agrees at 11 bases. The CDR3 is 16 residues long. The germline V gene has CDR1 MDHEN and CDR2 SYDVKM. V lost 5 bases and J lost 1; bases outside the gene matches: 6. The CDR3 nucleotides read TGTGCCAGCAGTCTTTCCGGGACAGGGGGCCAAGAGACCCAGTACTTC. This encodes CASSLSGTGGQETQYF. The complete variable domain, with remaining parts taken from reference TRBV28 and TRBJ2-5, reads DVKVTQSSRYLVKRTGEKVFLECVQDMDHENMFWYRQDPGLGLRLIYFSYDVKMKEKGDIPEGYSVSREKKERFSLILESASTNQTSMYLCASSLSGTGGQETQYFGPGTRLLVL.

The chain carries TRBV18 and TRBJ2-3; 15 bases align to TRBD2. The J segment lost 4 bases and the V segment lost 3 bases, leaving 14 bases of the junction unmatched. The CDR3 is made up of 20 amino acids. From germline, CDR1 is KGHSH and CDR2 LQKENI. The CDR3 bases are TGTGCCAGCTCACCCCCCGGACTAGCGGGAGGGCTACGGGGCTCAGATACGCAGTATTTT. Its protein is CASSPPGLAGGLRGSDTQYF.

The genes are TRBV19 and TRBJ2-1, with 9 bases aligning to TRBD2. The CDR3 covers 14 residues. Trimming cost V 3 bases and J 5 bases; bases outside gene matches: 2. CDR1 and CDR2 from the germline V gene are LNHDA and SQIVND (reference sequence). DNA of the CDR3: TGTGCCAGTAGTATGGGGACTAGCAACAATGAGCAGTTCTTC. It is translated as CASSMGTSNNEQFF.

The chain links TRBV28 to TRBJ1-3; D gene uncertain. With 5 bases removed from V and 4 bases from J, the gap between germline ends came to 6 bases. The length of the CDR3 is 12 residues. The germline CDR1 and CDR2 sequences are MDHEN and SYDVKM. In DNA, the CDR3 is TGTGCCAGCAGTCGGGGAGGAAACACCATATATTTT. Protein: CASSRGGNTIYF.

In DNA, the CDR3 is TGCGCCAGCAGCTTGCGTTTCGGGGATACGCAGTATTTT. Encoded protein: CASSLRFGDTQYF. The gene calls are TRBV5-1 and TRBJ2-3; D not resolved. Germline lookup yields CDR1 SGHRS and CDR2 YFSETQ. V was trimmed by 1 base and J by 6 bases, leaving 9 bases between them. The CDR3 totals 13 residues.

The chain carries TRBV6-5 and TRBJ1-1; D possibly corresponds to TRBD1 (6 bases). The CDR3 has 11 residues. Deletions cut 6 bases from V and 8 bases from J, with 10 bases between. Germline V gene data show CDR1 as MNHEY and CDR2 as SVGAGI. CDR3 in DNA: TGTGCCAGCAGACAGGGAGCCGAAGCTTTCTTT. It yields the protein CASRQGAEAFF.

The rearrangement joins TRBV28 to TRBJ2-5, with TRBD1 matching 7 bases. Per the germline V gene, CDR1 is MDHEN and CDR2 is SYDVKM. The trim removed 5 bases at V and 1 base at J, leaving 7 bases unmatched. The CDR3 is 15 amino acids. In nucleotides, the CDR3 is TGTGCCAGCAGTCCGACAGGGTTCCCCCAAGAGACCCAGTACTTC. Its translation: CASSPTGFPQETQYF. The full variable domain, rest sourced from reference TRBV28 and TRBJ2-5, is DVKVTQSSRYLVKRTGEKVFLECVQDMDHENMFWYRQDPGLGLRLIYFSYDVKMKEKGDIPEGYSVSREKKERFSLILESASTNQTSMYLCASSPTGFPQETQYFGPGTRLLVL.

The chain joins TRBV21-1 to TRBJ2-7; TRBD1 is taken as the D call from the table, unchecked against the DNA. TRBV21-1 is recorded as a pseudogene. The CDR3 has 18 amino acids. The CDR3 DNA sequence: TGTGCCAGCAGCAAAACTCCGGCAGACAGGGGTAGTAGATACGAGCAGTACGTC. Translated: CASSKTPADRGSRYEQYV.

This clone has a single count. CDR3: CASSTTSNTEAFF. The CDR3, as DNA: TGTGCCAGCAGCACAACAAGTAACACTGAAGCTTTCTTT. The chain links TRBV6-5 to TRBJ1-1; D is unclear. The germline V gene has CDR1 MNHEY and CDR2 SVGAGI. V was shortened by 6 bases and J by 2 bases, with 10 bases between the two germline ends. This CDR3 has 13 amino acids.

The chain carries TRBV4-1 and TRBJ1-2; 8 bases agree with TRBD1. J gave up 8 bases and V 0 bases, and 11 bases lay outside the gene matches. The CDR3 runs to 16 residues. The germline V gene encodes CDR1 MGHRA and CDR2 YSYEKL. DNA of the CDR3: TGCGCCAGCAGCCAAGACCCTGGACAGGGCAGGAAGGGCTACACCTTC. Translation gives CASSQDPGQGRKGYTF.

This clone was seen once. The chain employs TRBV5-4 and TRBJ2-1; D is unclear. The length of the CDR3 is 15 residues. The V gene's germline CDR1 is SGHNT and CDR2 YYREEE (reference sequence). Trimming took off 3 bases at V and 4 bases at J, with 14 bases between the two ends. The CDR3 sequence: CASSSVGRSYNEQFF. The CDR3 nucleotides read TGTGCCAGCAGCTCGGTAGGCAGGTCGTACAATGAGCAGTTCTTC.

The chain recombines TRBV2 with TRBJ2-1; D possibly corresponds to TRBD1 (5 bases). CDR3 length equals 13 residues. Trimming cost V 4 bases and J 6 bases, with 10 bases left between them. Germline CDR1 is SNHLY and CDR2 is FYNNEI. The CDR3 here is CASSVGQTNEQFF. CDR3 nucleotide sequence: TGTGCCAGCAGTGTCGGACAAACCAATGAGCAGTTCTTC.

The CDR3 DNA follows: TGTGCCAGCAGCCTGGGAACGCAGGGGGCTTCTTATGGCTACACCTTC. Translating gives CASSLGTQGASYGYTF. The chain links TRBV7-9 to TRBJ1-2; the match to TRBD1 covers 8 bases. The V segment lost 5 bases and the J segment 5 bases; nucleotides outside the gene matches: 13. Germline assignment: CDR1 SEHNR and CDR2 FQNEAQ (reference sequence). The CDR3 loop spans 16 amino acids.

The chain links TRBV30 to TRBJ2-3, with D unclear. Trimming removed 1 base from V and 7 bases from J, with 9 bases in between. Germline V lookup: CDR1 GTSNPN, CDR2 SVGIG (reference sequence). The CDR3 length is 12 residues. The CDR3 protein is CAWSGPENTQYF. The CDR3 nucleotides read TGTGCCTGGAGTGGTCCAGAAAATACGCAGTATTTT.

The J gene is TRBJ2-1, the V gene TRBV30; tentative D call: TRBD2 (6 bases). Trimming removed 4 bases from V and 6 bases from J, with 16 bases in between. Germline V gives CDR1 GTSNPN, CDR2 SVGIG (reference sequence). CDR3 length equals 14 residues. The CDR3 loop reads CAWIPRGGVNEQFF. In DNA, the CDR3 is TGTGCCTGGATCCCCCGAGGCGGGGTCAATGAGCAGTTCTTC. Filled out from reference TRBV30 and TRBJ2-1, the complete variable domain reads SQTIHQWPATLVQPVGSPLSLECTVEGTSNPNLYWYRQAAGRGLQLLFYSVGIGQISSEVPQNLSASRPQDRQFILSSKKLLLSDSGFYLCAWIPRGGVNEQFFGPGTRLTVL.

The V and J genes are TRBV11-2 and TRBJ2-6; D unresolved. Germline V gives CDR1 SGHAT, CDR2 FQNNGV. V was cut by 4 bases and J by 0 bases, with 13 bases left in between. The CDR3 contains 17 residues. CDR3 DNA: TGTGCCAGCAGCTCAACATACCAGAACTCTGGGGCCAACGTCCTGACTTTC. Its protein is CASSSTYQNSGANVLTF.

The chain has TRBV27 and TRBJ2-1; the match to TRBD2 covers 7 bases. The V segment lost 3 bases and the J segment 7 bases; nucleotides outside the gene matches: 3. Looked up from germline, CDR1 is MNHEY and CDR2 is SMNVEV (reference sequence). The CDR3 covers 13 residues. The CDR3 sequence: CASSLLSGNEQFF. Here the CDR3 DNA reads TGTGCCAGCAGTTTGCTTAGCGGGAATGAGCAGTTCTTC.

The chain employs TRBV27 and TRBJ2-7, with D possibly TRBD2 on 6 matching bases. The CDR3 spans 14 residues. The V end was cut by 3 bases, the J end by 4 bases, with 13 bases between. Germline assignment: CDR1 MNHEY and CDR2 SMNVEV (reference sequence). The CDR3 region is CASSLGLNRYEQYF. In DNA form, the CDR3 reads TGTGCCAGCAGTTTGGGACTCAACAGATACGAGCAGTACTTC.

The rearrangement uses TRBV6-5 and TRBJ2-5; perhaps TRBD2 as D (6 bases). Judging by the DNA end, TRBJ2-7 fits better; the J call may be wrong. The CDR3 runs 14 residues. Per germline, CDR1 MNHEY and CDR2 SVGAGI. The CDR3 DNA sequence: TGTGCCAGCAGTACGGGACTCGCTTCCTACGAGCAGTACTTC. It encodes CASSTGLASYEQYF.

As DNA, the CDR3 is TGTGCCAGCAGCCCCTCTCGGGACAGCCCTGCCGCTTTCTTT. As protein: CASSPSRDSPAAFF. This rearrangement joins TRBV5-6 to TRBJ1-1; 7 nucleotides align to TRBD1. This CDR3 is 14 amino acids long. V shed 4 bases, J shed 11 bases, and the junction held 14 bases outside the gene matches. Germline assignment: CDR1 SGHDT and CDR2 YYEEEE.

V usage is TRBV6-5 and J usage is TRBJ1-6; 8 nucleotides line up with TRBD1. This CDR3 contains 14 residues. Trimming at V came to 7 bases and at J to 11 bases, leaving 10 bases not matched to a gene. Looked up from germline, CDR1 is MNHEY and CDR2 is SVGAGI. The CDR3 DNA follows: TGTGCCAGCAACCCCGACAGGGGTTTGACACCCCTCCACTTT. Translation gives CASNPDRGLTPLHF.

This clone was detected only once. This chain joins TRBV15 and TRBJ2-3; TRBD2 aligns across 7 bases. This CDR3 is built from 13 residues. Germline V gene lookup returns CDR1 LNHNV and CDR2 YYDKDF (reference sequence). Trimming cost V 9 bases and J 2 bases; bases outside gene matches: 5. The CDR3 here is CATGRENTDTQYF. As DNA, the CDR3 is TGTGCCACGGGGCGGGAGAACACAGATACGCAGTATTTT.

The chain couples TRBV15 to TRBJ2-2; 8 positions match TRBD1. The CDR3 spans 15 residues. The J segment lost 5 bases and the V segment lost 4 bases, leaving 6 bases of the junction unmatched. Looked up from germline, CDR1 is LNHNV and CDR2 is YYDKDF (reference sequence). The CDR3 sequence is CATSTDRGKTGELFF. For the CDR3, the DNA is TGTGCCACCAGCACTGACAGGGGAAAGACCGGGGAGCTGTTTTTT.

The chain combines TRBV19 with TRBJ2-1, with TRBD2 as a possible D gene (5 bases). The V end lost 0 bases, the J end lost 8 bases, and 17 bases lay between the germline ends. Germline CDR1 and CDR2: LNHDA and SQIVND (reference sequence). The CDR3 runs to 16 residues. In DNA form, the CDR3 reads TGTGCCAGTAGTATAGAGGCACCGGGAATTTATGATGAGCAGTTCTTC. Translated: CASSIEAPGIYDEQFF.

V usage is TRBV5-4 and J usage is TRBJ2-7; 9 positions match TRBD2. CDR1 is SGHNT, CDR2 YYREEE, per germline (reference sequence). Unmatched junction bases numbered 9, after V lost 0 bases and J lost 2 bases. The length of the CDR3 is 17 residues. The CDR3 protein is CASSLGRLAGMTYEQYV. CDR3 coding DNA: TGTGCCAGCAGCTTGGGGCGGCTAGCGGGAATGACCTACGAGCAGTACGTC.

The V gene is TRBV4-3, the J gene TRBJ1-3; D gene unclear. The V and J ends lost 0 bases and 0 bases respectively, with 12 bases between them. Per germline, CDR1 LGHNA and CDR2 YSLEER. The CDR3 spans 17 residues. CDR3 region: CASSQEAGFTSGNTIYF. The CDR3 DNA follows: TGCGCCAGCAGCCAAGAGGCAGGATTTACCTCTGGAAACACCATATATTTT.

J is TRBJ2-7 and V is TRBV7-2; TRBD2 matches at 13 bases. Germline CDR1 is SGHTA and CDR2 is FQGNSA. V lost 5 bases and J lost 6; bases outside the gene matches: 4. The CDR3 extends over 14 amino acids. The CDR3 DNA reads TGTGCCAGCAGCCAGGGACTAGCGGGACTCGAGCAGTACTTC. Residues: CASSQGLAGLEQYF.

The CDR3 DNA reads TGTGCCAGCAGCTTAGGGGTAGGAGTTCTTAAAGGAGCTTTCTTT. Its translation: CASSLGVGVLKGAFF. The chain combines TRBV11-3 with TRBJ1-1; D unresolved. The CDR3 sequence is 15 residues long. Between the trimmed V and J ends, which lost 1 base and 10 bases, there was a span of 19 bases. CDR1 and CDR2 (germline): SGHNT, YENEEA.

The genes are TRBV7-7 and TRBJ2-2; TRBD2 agrees at 12 bases. The ends lost 8 bases at V and 5 bases at J; junction bases unmatched: 0. CDR1 and CDR2 from the germline V gene are SSHAT and FNYEAQ (reference sequence). CDR3 length equals 13 residues. Here the CDR3 DNA reads TGTGCCAGCGGACTAGCGGGAACCGGGGAGCTGTTTTTT. It codes for CASGLAGTGELFF.

This chain joins TRBV7-9 and TRBJ2-7, with D perhaps matching TRBD2 (6 bases). The CDR3 sequence is 15 residues long. V was cut by 4 bases and J by 2 bases, with 15 bases left in between. Germline V lookup: CDR1 SEHNR, CDR2 FQNEAQ (reference sequence). As DNA, the CDR3 is TGTGCCAGCAGCTGGGGGGACCTTGGGACCTACGAGCAGTACTTC. It yields the protein CASSWGDLGTYEQYF. Full variable domain (outside the CDR3, taken from reference TRBV7-9 and TRBJ2-7): DTGVSQNPRHKITKRGQNVTFRCDPISEHNRLYWYRQTLGQGPEFLTYFQNEAQLEKSRLLSDRFSAERPKGSFSTLEIQRTEQGDSAMYLCASSWGDLGTYEQYFGPGTRLTVT.